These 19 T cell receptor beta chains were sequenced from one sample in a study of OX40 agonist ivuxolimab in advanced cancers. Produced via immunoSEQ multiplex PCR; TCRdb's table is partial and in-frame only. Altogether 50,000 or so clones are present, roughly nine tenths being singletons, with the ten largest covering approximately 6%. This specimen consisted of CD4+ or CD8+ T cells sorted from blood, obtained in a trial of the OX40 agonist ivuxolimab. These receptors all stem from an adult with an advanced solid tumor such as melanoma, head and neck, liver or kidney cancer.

The CDR3 reads CASSLGGSGRGYEQYV. In DNA, the CDR3 is TGTGCCAGCAGCTTAGGAGGGAGTGGAAGGGGGTACGAGCAGTACGTC. The chain joins TRBV7-2 to TRBJ2-7, with D maybe TRBD1 (6 bases). V gave up 1 base and J gave up 4 bases, with 17 bases separating them. This CDR3 has 16 amino acids. Germline V gives CDR1 SGHTA, CDR2 FQGNSA.

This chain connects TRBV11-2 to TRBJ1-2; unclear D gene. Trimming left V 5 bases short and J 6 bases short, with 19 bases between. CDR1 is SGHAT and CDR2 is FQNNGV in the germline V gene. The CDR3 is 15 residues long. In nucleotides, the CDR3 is TGTGCCAGCAGCCCACACCCCACTGTTATCGATGGCTACACCTTC. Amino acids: CASSPHPTVIDGYTF. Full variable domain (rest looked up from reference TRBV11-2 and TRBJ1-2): EAGVAQSPRYKIIEKRQSVAFWCNPISGHATLYWYQQILGQGPKLLIQFQNNGVVDDSQLPKDRFSAERLKGVDSTLKIQPAKLEDSAVYLCASSPHPTVIDGYTFGSGTRLTVV.

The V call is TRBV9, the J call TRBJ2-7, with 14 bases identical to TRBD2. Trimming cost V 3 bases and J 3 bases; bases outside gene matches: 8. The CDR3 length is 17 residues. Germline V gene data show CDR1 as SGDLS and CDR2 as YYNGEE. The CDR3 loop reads CASSAGTSGSRNYEQYF. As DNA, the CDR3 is TGTGCCAGCAGCGCCGGGACTAGCGGGAGCAGGAACTACGAGCAGTACTTC.

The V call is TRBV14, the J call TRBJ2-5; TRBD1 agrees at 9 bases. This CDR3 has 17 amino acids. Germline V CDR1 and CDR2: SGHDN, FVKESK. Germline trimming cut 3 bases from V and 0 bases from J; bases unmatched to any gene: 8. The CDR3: CASSHVLQGAYQETQYF. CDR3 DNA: TGTGCCAGCAGCCACGTATTACAGGGGGCGTACCAAGAGACCCAGTACTTC.

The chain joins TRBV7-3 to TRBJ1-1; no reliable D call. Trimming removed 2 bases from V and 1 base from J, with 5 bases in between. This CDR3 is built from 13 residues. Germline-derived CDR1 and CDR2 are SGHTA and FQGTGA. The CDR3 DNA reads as TGTGCCAGCAGCTTATACAAGAACACTGAAGCTTTCTTT. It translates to CASSLYKNTEAFF.

CDR3 sequence: CASSILGKNEQFF. The CDR3 bases are TGTGCCAGCAGTATTCTCGGTAAAAATGAGCAGTTCTTC. The rearrangement links TRBV28 to TRBJ2-1; D not certain. CDR1 is MDHEN and CDR2 is SYDVKM in the germline V gene. Trimming stripped 5 bases from V and 7 bases from J, with 12 bases between. CDR3 size: 13 residues.

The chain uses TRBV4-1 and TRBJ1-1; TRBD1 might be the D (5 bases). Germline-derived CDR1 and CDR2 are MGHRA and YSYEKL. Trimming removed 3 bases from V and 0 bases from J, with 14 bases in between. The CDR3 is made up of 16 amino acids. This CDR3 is CASSHSGRQMNTEAFF. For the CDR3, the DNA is TGCGCCAGCAGCCACTCGGGACGGCAAATGAACACTGAAGCTTTCTTT.

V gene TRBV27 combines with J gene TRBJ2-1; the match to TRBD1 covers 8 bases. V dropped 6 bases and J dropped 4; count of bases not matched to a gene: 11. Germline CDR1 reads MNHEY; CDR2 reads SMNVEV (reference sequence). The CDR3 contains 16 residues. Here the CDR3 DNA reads TGTGCCAGCAGCCCCTTAGGACAGGGCGTGTACAATGAGCAGTTCTTC. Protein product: CASSPLGQGVYNEQFF.

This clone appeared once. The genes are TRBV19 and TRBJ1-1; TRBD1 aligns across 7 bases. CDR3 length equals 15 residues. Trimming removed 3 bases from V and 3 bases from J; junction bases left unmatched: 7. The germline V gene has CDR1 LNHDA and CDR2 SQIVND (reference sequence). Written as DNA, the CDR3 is TGTGCCAGTAGTATCACCCCTGACAGGGACACTGAAGCTTTCTTT. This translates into CASSITPDRDTEAFF.

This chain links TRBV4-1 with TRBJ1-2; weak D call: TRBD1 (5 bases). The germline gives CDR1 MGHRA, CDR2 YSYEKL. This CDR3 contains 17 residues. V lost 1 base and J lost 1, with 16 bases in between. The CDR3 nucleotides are TGCGCCAGCAGCCAAGTCCATGGGGCGGTGGATAACTATGGCTACACCTTC. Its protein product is CASSQVHGAVDNYGYTF.

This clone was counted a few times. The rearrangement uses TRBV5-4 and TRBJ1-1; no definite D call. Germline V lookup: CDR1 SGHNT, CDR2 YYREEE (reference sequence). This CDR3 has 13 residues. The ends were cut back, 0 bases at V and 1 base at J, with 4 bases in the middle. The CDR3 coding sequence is TGTGCCAGCAGCTTGGCAGCGAACACTGAAGCTTTCTTT. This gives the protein CASSLAANTEAFF.

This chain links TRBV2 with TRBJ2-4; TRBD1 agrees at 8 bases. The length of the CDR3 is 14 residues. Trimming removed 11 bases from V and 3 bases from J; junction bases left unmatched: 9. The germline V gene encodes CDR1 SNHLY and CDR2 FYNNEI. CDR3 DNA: TGTGCCGGAGAGACAGGGGATCTCAAAAACATTCAGTACTTC. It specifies CAGETGDLKNIQYF.

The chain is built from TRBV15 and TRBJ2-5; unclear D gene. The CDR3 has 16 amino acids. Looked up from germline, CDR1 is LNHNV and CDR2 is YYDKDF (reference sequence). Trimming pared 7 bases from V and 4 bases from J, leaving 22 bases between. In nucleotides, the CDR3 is TGTGCCACCACCTCTCCGATAGCCGAGAGTGGAGAGACCCAGTACTTC. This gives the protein CATTSPIAESGETQYF. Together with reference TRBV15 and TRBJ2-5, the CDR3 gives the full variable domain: DAMVIQNPRYQVTQFGKPVTLSCSQTLNHNVMYWYQQKSSQAPKLLFHYYDKDFNNEADTPDNFQSRRPNTSFCFLDIRSPGLGDTAMYLCATTSPIAESGETQYFGPGTRLLVL.

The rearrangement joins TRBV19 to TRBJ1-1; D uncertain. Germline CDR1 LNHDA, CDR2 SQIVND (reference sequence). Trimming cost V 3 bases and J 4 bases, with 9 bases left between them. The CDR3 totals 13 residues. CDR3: CASSISGVTEAFF. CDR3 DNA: TGTGCCAGTAGTATTTCCGGGGTCACTGAAGCTTTCTTT. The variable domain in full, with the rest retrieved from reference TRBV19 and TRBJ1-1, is DGGITQSPKYLFRKEGQNVTLSCEQNLNHDAMYWYRQDPGQGLRLIYYSQIVNDFQKGDIAEGYSVSREKKESFPLTVTSAQKNPTAFYLCASSISGVTEAFFGQGTRLTVV.

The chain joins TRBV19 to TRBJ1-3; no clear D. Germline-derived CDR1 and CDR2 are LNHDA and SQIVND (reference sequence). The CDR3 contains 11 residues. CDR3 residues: CASRDGNTIYF. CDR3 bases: TGTGCGAGCCGGGATGGAAACACCATATATTTT.

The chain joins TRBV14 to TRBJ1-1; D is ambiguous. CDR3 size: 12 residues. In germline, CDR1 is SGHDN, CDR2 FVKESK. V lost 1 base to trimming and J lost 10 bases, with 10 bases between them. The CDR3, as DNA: TGTGCCAGCAGCCAAGTTGATGAGGGAGCTTTCTTT. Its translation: CASSQVDEGAFF.

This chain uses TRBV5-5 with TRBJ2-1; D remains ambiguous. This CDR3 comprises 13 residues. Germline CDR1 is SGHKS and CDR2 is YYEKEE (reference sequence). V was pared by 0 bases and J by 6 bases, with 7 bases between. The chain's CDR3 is CASSLETFNEQFF. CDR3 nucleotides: TGTGCCAGCAGCTTGGAGACGTTCAATGAGCAGTTCTTC.

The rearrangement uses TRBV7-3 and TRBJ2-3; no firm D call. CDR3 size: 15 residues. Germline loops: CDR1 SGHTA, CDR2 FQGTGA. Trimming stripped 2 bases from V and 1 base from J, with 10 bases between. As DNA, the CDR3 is TGTGCCAGCAGCTTAGCGCCGTGGGGCACAGATACGCAGTATTTT. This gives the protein CASSLAPWGTDTQYF.

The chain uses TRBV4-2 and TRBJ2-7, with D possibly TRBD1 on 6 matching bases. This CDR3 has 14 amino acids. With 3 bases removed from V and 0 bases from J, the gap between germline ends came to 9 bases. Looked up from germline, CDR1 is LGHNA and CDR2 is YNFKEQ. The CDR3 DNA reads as TGTGCCAGCAGCCAGGGGGCTAACTCCTACGAGCAGTACGTC. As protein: CASSQGANSYEQYV.